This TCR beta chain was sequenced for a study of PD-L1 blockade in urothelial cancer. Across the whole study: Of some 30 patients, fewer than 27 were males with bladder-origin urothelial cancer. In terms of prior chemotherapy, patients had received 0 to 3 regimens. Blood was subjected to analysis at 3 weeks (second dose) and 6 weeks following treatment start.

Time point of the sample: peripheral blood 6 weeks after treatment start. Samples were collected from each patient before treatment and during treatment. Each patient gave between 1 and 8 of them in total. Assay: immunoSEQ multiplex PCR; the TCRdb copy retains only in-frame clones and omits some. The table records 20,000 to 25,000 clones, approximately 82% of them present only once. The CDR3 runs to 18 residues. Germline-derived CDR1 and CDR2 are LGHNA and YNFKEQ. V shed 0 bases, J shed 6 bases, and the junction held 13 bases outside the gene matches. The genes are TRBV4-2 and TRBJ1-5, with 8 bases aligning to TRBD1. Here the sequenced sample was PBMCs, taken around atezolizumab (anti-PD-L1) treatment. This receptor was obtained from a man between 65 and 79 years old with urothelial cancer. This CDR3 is CASSQEVAGGSSSQPQHF. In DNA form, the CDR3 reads TGTGCCAGCAGCCAAGAGGTGGCAGGGGGCTCGTCCAGTCAGCCCCAGCATTTT.